This passage covers 19 T cell receptor beta chains from one sample sequenced in a study of long-term antiretroviral therapy in people with HIV. Survey-level resolution applied to immunoSEQ assay v3.0. Repertoires were generated with immunoSEQ multiplex PCR, while TCRdb's copy carries only in-frame clones and drops some. Among 25,000 to 30,000 clones, 85% to 90% were seen once, and the ten largest hold approximately 8%. The sequences come from unsorted PBMCs, collected 3.2 years before starting antiretroviral therapy. These receptors were obtained from a man in his forties or fifties with HIV.

CDR3 amino acids: CASSPREPSRNEQFF. The CDR3 DNA is TGTGCCAGCTCCCCGCGGGAACCTTCCCGCAATGAGCAGTTCTTC. This chain joins TRBV18 and TRBJ2-1; D may be TRBD2 (6 bases). V was trimmed by 6 bases and J by 6 bases, leaving 18 bases between them. The CDR3 is 15 residues long. Germline loops: CDR1 KGHSH, CDR2 LQKENI. Variable domain in full (rest from reference TRBV18 and TRBJ2-1): NAGVMQNPRHLVRRRGQEARLRCSPMKGHSHVYWYRQLPEEGLKFMVYLQKENIIDESGMPKERFSAEFPKEGPSILRIQQVVRGDSAAYFCASSPREPSRNEQFFGPGTRLTVL.

The chain has TRBV7-8 and TRBJ2-7; D perhaps matches TRBD1 (6 bases). V was clipped by 4 bases and J by 5 bases, with 18 bases between them. The CDR3 extends over 15 amino acids. Germline values: CDR1 SGHVS, CDR2 FQNEAQ. The CDR3 DNA follows: TGTGCCAGCAGCTGGGGGCGACCGAAGGTCGACGAGCAGTACTTC. It encodes CASSWGRPKVDEQYF.

The rearrangement joins TRBV29-1 to TRBJ2-3, with TRBD2 matching 7 bases. The germline V gene encodes CDR1 SQVTM and CDR2 ANQGSEA. With 7 bases clipped from V and 6 bases from J, the junction kept 4 bases outside the gene matches. This CDR3 is 11 amino acids long. Here the CDR3 DNA reads TGCAGCGGGACTAGTGATGATACGCAGTATTTT. This encodes CSGTSDDTQYF.

This clone was seen a few times. The V call is TRBV25-1, the J call TRBJ2-7; D call uncertain. Per germline, CDR1 MGHDK and CDR2 SYGVNS. Between the trimmed V and J ends, which lost 3 bases and 0 bases, there was a span of 6 bases. The CDR3 length is 13 residues. As DNA, the CDR3 is TGTGCCAGCAGTGAGGCCAGCTCCTACGAGCAGTACTTC. Amino acid sequence: CASSEASSYEQYF.

The gene calls are TRBV7-2 and TRBJ2-3, with D perhaps TRBD1 (5 bases). Trimming removed 2 bases at V and 8 bases at J, with 11 bases between. Germline CDR1 and CDR2: SGHTA and FQGNSA. The CDR3 has 13 residues. The CDR3 loop reads CASSLSGQVTQYF. The CDR3 DNA follows: TGTGCCAGCAGCTTATCAGGGCAGGTTACGCAGTATTTT.

This clone was counted only a few times. The chain carries TRBV6-5 and TRBJ2-7; 7 bases line up with TRBD1. The CDR3 consists of 15 residues. Losses at the gene ends were 6 bases for V and 0 bases for J; bases not matched to a gene: 8. Per germline, CDR1 MNHEY and CDR2 SVGAGI. CDR3 in amino acids: CASRNRGRSSYEQYF. The CDR3 DNA reads TGTGCCAGCAGAAACAGGGGCAGGAGCTCCTACGAGCAGTACTTC.

The chain uses TRBV5-4 and TRBJ1-4; no clear D. Trimming pared 0 bases from V and 5 bases from J, leaving 8 bases between. CDR1 and CDR2 (germline): SGHNT, YYREEE (reference sequence). The CDR3 has 14 residues. The CDR3 coding sequence is TGTGCCAGCAGCTTGGCGGGGAGAAATGAAAAACTGTTTTTT. Amino acid sequence: CASSLAGRNEKLFF.

This clone has a single count. The gene calls are TRBV18 and TRBJ2-1; unclear D gene. Trimming pared 2 bases from V and 4 bases from J, leaving 12 bases between. Germline CDR1 KGHSH, CDR2 LQKENI. The CDR3 extends over 15 amino acids. Here the CDR3 reads CASSPNAVQYNEQFF. As DNA, the CDR3 is TGTGCCAGCTCACCAAATGCGGTCCAGTACAATGAGCAGTTCTTC.

J is TRBJ2-3 and V is TRBV7-9, with D uncertain. The V gene's germline CDR1 is SEHNR and CDR2 FQNEAQ (reference sequence). CDR3 length: 16 amino acids. Between the trimmed V and J ends, which lost 2 bases and 7 bases, there was a span of 19 bases. The CDR3 loop reads CASSLSWGPLGNTQYF. The CDR3 nucleotides read TGTGCCAGCAGCTTATCGTGGGGTCCCCTGGGGAATACGCAGTATTTT.

The chain combines TRBV7-2 with TRBJ1-3, with D unresolved. This CDR3 has 16 amino acids. Deletions cut 1 base from V and 0 bases from J, with 10 bases between. Germline V gene sequence: CDR1 SGHTA, CDR2 FQGNSA. The CDR3 DNA is TGTGCCAGCAGCTTAGTATCGAGCTACTCTGGAAACACCATATATTTT. It specifies CASSLVSSYSGNTIYF. Drawing the rest from reference TRBV7-2 and TRBJ1-3, the complete variable domain is GAGVSQSPSNKVTEKGKDVELRCDPISGHTALYWYRQSLGQGLEFLIYFQGNSAPDKSGLPSDRFSAERTGGSVSTLTIQRTQQEDSAVYLCASSLVSSYSGNTIYFGEGSWLTVV.

The rearrangement uses TRBV6-5 and TRBJ2-7; TRBD1 might be the D (6 bases). CDR1 is MNHEY, CDR2 SVGAGI, per germline. The V gene lost 5 bases and the J gene lost 2 bases, with 10 bases spanning the gap. The CDR3 has 13 amino acids. The CDR3 DNA sequence: TGTGCCAGCAGTCCAGGACAGACCTACGAGCAGTACTTC. It yields the protein CASSPGQTYEQYF.

The chain has TRBV7-8 and TRBJ1-6; D remains ambiguous. Germline V gives CDR1 SGHVS, CDR2 FQNEAQ. The CDR3 runs to 12 residues. V was cut by 4 bases and J by 11 bases, with 9 bases left in between. The CDR3 spells CASSSVWAPLHF. CDR3 DNA sequence: TGTGCCAGCAGCTCTGTTTGGGCACCCCTCCACTTT.

This chain connects TRBV6-6 to TRBJ1-1; no reliable D call. Germline CDR1 and CDR2: MNHNY and SVGAGI (reference sequence). The ends were cut back, 2 bases at V and 2 bases at J, with 9 bases in the middle. The CDR3 totals 14 residues. The CDR3 spells CASSYEYPNTEAFF. Written as DNA, the CDR3 is TGTGCCAGCAGTTACGAGTACCCAAACACTGAAGCTTTCTTT.

The rearrangement links TRBV14 to TRBJ1-1; a weak D match, TRBD1 (6 bases). V was clipped by 4 bases and J by 4 bases, with 13 bases between them. The V gene's germline CDR1 is SGHDN and CDR2 FVKESK. CDR3 length equals 14 residues. CDR3 amino acids: CASSLYDRFTEAFF. The CDR3 coding sequence is TGTGCCAGCAGCCTATACGACAGGTTCACTGAAGCTTTCTTT.

The chain carries TRBV4-3 and TRBJ1-2; 9 nucleotides agree with TRBD1. CDR3 size: 14 residues. CDR1 LGHNA and CDR2 YSLEER come from the germline V gene. The V gene end was trimmed by 5 bases and the J gene end by 3 bases; junction bases not matched to a gene: 4. This CDR3 is CASSWRTGDYGYTF. The CDR3, as DNA: TGCGCCAGCAGCTGGAGGACAGGGGACTATGGCTACACCTTC.

V is TRBV2 and J is TRBJ1-4; D remains unclear. The CDR3 spans 14 residues. Germline V gives CDR1 SNHLY, CDR2 FYNNEI. The V and J ends lost 4 bases and 5 bases respectively, with 11 bases between them. The CDR3 region has the DNA TGTGCCAGCAGTGTACGGGCCCGGAATGAAAAACTGTTTTTT. Amino acid sequence: CASSVRARNEKLFF.

This rearrangement joins TRBV6-6 to TRBJ2-3, with 8 bases that match TRBD1. Germline V gene data show CDR1 as MNHNY and CDR2 as SVGAGI (reference sequence). The V segment lost 6 bases and the J segment 4 bases; nucleotides outside the gene matches: 6. This CDR3 contains 14 residues. The DNA for the CDR3 is TGTGCCAGCAGGGACCAGACAGGGGCAGATACGCAGTATTTT. Translating gives CASRDQTGADTQYF.

The J gene is TRBJ2-1, the V gene TRBV4-1; TRBD2 agrees at 9 bases. CDR1 is MGHRA, CDR2 YSYEKL, per germline. This CDR3 is 15 amino acids long. The junction had 9 bases not matched to a gene; V was cut back by 4 bases and J by 8 bases. The CDR3 reads CASSPEEREVYEQFF. The CDR3 DNA reads TGCGCCAGCAGCCCTGAGGAGCGGGAGGTTTATGAGCAGTTCTTC.

V is TRBV5-1 and J is TRBJ2-1; D not resolved. V lost 0 bases to trimming and J lost 7 bases, with 11 bases between them. Germline V lookup: CDR1 SGHRS, CDR2 YFSETQ. The CDR3 runs to 14 residues. This CDR3 reads CASSLAVARNEQFF. The CDR3 DNA sequence: TGCGCCAGCAGCTTGGCGGTAGCCCGGAATGAGCAGTTCTTC.